The rows below give T cell receptor beta chains drawn from one sample of a study of patients and donors after allogeneic stem cell transplantation. Using its own MiXCR run on the RT-PCR reads, TCRdb lists one record per CDR3 protein. The sample holds about 960,000 distinct CDR3 sequences, about 20% seen once. Sequenced sample: blood, either unsorted or a sorted T cell fraction (not recorded which). These receptors originate from a human donor who was either an allogeneic HSCT recipient or a stem cell or donor lymphocyte infusion donor (not recorded which). It is not recorded whose cells these are; they may come from a transplant donor. The CDR3 runs from the conserved cysteine through the conserved F or W. D genes are given only for firm matches. Not all rows give a size; the values are once, few, many and, for expanded clones, a class.

TRBD1 | TRBJ1-1 | TRBV20-1 | few | TGCAGTGCTACTTTACAGGGGCGCAACACTGAAGCTTTCTTT | CSATLQGRNTEAFF
- | TRBJ1-1 | TRBV12-3/TRBV12-4 | - | TGTGCCAGCATCCCGGGGGCTTTCTTT | CASIPGAFF
- | TRBJ2-5 | TRBV7-3 | once | TGTGCCAGCAGCCCCCAAAGAGTGTTCCAACAAGAGACCCAGTACTTC | CASSPQRVFQQETQYF
- | TRBJ2-7 | TRBV7-8 | - | TGTGCCAGTCGGTCGCTAGCCGATTCCTACGAGCAGTACTTC | CASRSLADSYEQYF
TRBD2 | TRBJ2-5 | TRBV12-3/TRBV12-4 | many | TGTGCCAGCAGTCAGAGCGGGGTTGAGACCCAGTACTTC | CASSQSGVETQYF
TRBD1 | TRBJ2-2 | TRBV12-3/TRBV12-4 | few | TGTGCCAGCAGGCCGGGACAGAGCCCAAGGGGCACCGGGGAGCTGTTTTTT | CASRPGQSPRGTGELFF
TRBD2 | TRBJ2-5 | TRBV5-5 | - | TGTGCCAGCAGCTTAACCGGGACTAGCTCCGAGACCCAGTACTTC | CASSLTGTSSETQYF
TRBD1 | TRBJ1-3 | TRBV20-1 | few | TGCAGTGCTAGGCGGACAGGGGTTGGAAACACCATATATTTT | CSARRTGVGNTIYF
- | TRBJ1-1 | TRBV7-9 | once | TGTGCCAGCAGCCAACCAGGGGCATCGGCCATAAACACTGAAGCTTTCTTT | CASSQPGASAINTEAFF
- | TRBJ1-6 | TRBV25-1 | - | TGTGCCAGCAGTGATCCCGGACGGCTACCCCTGAATTCACCCCTCCACTTT | CASSDPGRLPLNSPLHF
TRBD2 | TRBJ2-7 | TRBV20-1 | - | TGCAGTGCCGGGACTAGCGGGAGTTACGAGCAGTACTTC | CSAGTSGSYEQYF
- | TRBJ2-1 | TRBV19 | - | TGTGCCAGTAGTAAGGGGTTCGGGGATGAGCAGTTCTTC | CASSKGFGDEQFF
TRBD2 | TRBJ2-3 | TRBV12-3/TRBV12-4 | - | TGTGCCAGCAGTACGGGGGGATCTAGCACAGATACGCAGTATTTT | CASSTGGSSTDTQYF
TRBD1 | TRBJ1-5 | TRBV20-1 | few | TGCAGTGCTAGAACGACAGGGTGGGACAGTCAGCCCCAGCATTTT | CSARTTGWDSQPQHF
- | TRBJ2-5 | TRBV29-1 | few | TGCAGCGTTGTAGGGTCCGGGACCCAGTACTTC | CSVVGSGTQYF
- | TRBJ1-3 | TRBV4-3 | many | TGCGCCAGCAGCCAAGCCACCGGAAACACCATATATTTT | CASSQATGNTIYF
TRBD2 | TRBJ2-2 | TRBV7-3 | few | TGTGCCAGCAGCCGGGTAGCGGGAGGGTGGAACACCGGGGAGCTGTTTTTT | CASSRVAGGWNTGELFF
TRBD2 | TRBJ2-7 | TRBV7-9 | - | TGTGCCAGCAGCTTAGGCCGCGGGAGGGCCCCCTACGAGCAGTACTTC | CASSLGRGRAPYEQYF
- | TRBJ2-1 | TRBV20-1 | - | TGCAGTGCTAGAGGAATTAGGACTATCTCCCTCAATGAGCAGTTCTTC | CSARGIRTISLNEQFF
- | TRBJ1-4 | TRBV12-3/TRBV12-4 | few | TGTGCCAGCAGTTTGGGCCGGGGCCAGGCTCTATTGCCGTTTGAAAAACTGTTTTTT | CASSLGRGQALLPFEKLFF
- | TRBJ2-2 | TRBV6-5 | - | TGTGCCAGCAGTTACCCCCCCTTGGCCGGGGAGCTGTTTTTT | CASSYPPLAGELFF
- | TRBJ1-1 | TRBV20-1 | - | TGCAGTGCTAGAAGGGACCTGGGACACGTGGACACTGAAGCTTTCTTT | CSARRDLGHVDTEAFF
- | TRBJ2-3 | TRBV7-2 | - | TGTGCCAGCAGCTTAGTAGCGACCAAGCCGGGTACGCAGTATTTT | CASSLVATKPGTQYF
- | TRBJ1-5 | TRBV29-1 | many | TGCAGCGTTGCAGGGCCCCAGCCCCAGCATTTT | CSVAGPQPQHF
- | TRBJ1-3 | TRBV5-5 | - | TGTGCCAGCAGCTTGAGTTGGATCCTTGGAAACACCATATATTTT | CASSLSWILGNTIYF
- | TRBJ1-3 | TRBV12-3/TRBV12-4 | few | TGTGCCAGCAGTTCAGGACACCCCAGCTCTGGAAACACCATATATTTT | CASSSGHPSSGNTIYF
- | TRBJ2-5 | TRBV12-3/TRBV12-4 | - | TGTGCCAGCAGTTGGCGAGGGGTCCAAGAGACCCAGTACTTC | CASSWRGVQETQYF
- | TRBJ2-2 | TRBV5-5 | - | TGTGCCAGCAGCTTGATCCTAAGTCGCACCGGGGAGCTGTTTTTT | CASSLILSRTGELFF
TRBD2 | TRBJ2-1 | TRBV2 | - | TGTGCCAGCAGTGTTGCGACTAGCGGCCTAAGCTCCTACAATGAGCAGTTCTTC | CASSVATSGLSSYNEQFF
- | TRBJ2-1 | TRBV5-1 | - | TGCGCCAGCAGGGACCCCCCAGGGGAGGGTGAGCAGTTCTTC | CASRDPPGEGEQFF
- | TRBJ2-3 | TRBV10-3 | few | TGTGCCACCTCTACGGTTAGCACAGATACGCAGTATTTT | CATSTVSTDTQYF
TRBD1 | TRBJ1-1 | TRBV7-2 | many | TGTGCCAGCAGCACTCGACAGGGGGGGTGGACTGAAGCTTTCTTT | CASSTRQGGWTEAFF
- | TRBJ2-7 | TRBV3-1 | - | TGTGCCAGCAGCCAAGATACAAACTTTTTGGTCGAGCAGTACTTC | CASSQDTNFLVEQYF
- | TRBJ2-5 | TRBV20-1 | few | TGCAGTGCTGAGCCTGTAGGGGGAGGTAAAGAGACCCAGTACTTC | CSAEPVGGGKETQYF
TRBD1 | TRBJ2-7 | TRBV7-2 | few | TGTGCCAGCAGCTTAAGTAGACAGGGGAGACCGTCTTACGAGCAGTACTTC | CASSLSRQGRPSYEQYF
- | TRBJ1-2 | TRBV12-3/TRBV12-4 | - | TGTGCCAGCCTGCTAGGGCCAGATGGCTACACCTTC | CASLLGPDGYTF
TRBD2 | TRBJ2-6 | TRBV27 | - | TGTGCCAGCAGTTTAACCAGCGGACTAGCGTACGACCACTCTGGGGCCAACGTCCTGACTTTC | CASSLTSGLAYDHSGANVLTF
- | TRBJ1-5 | TRBV12-3/TRBV12-4 | - | TGTGCCAGCAGTGGGGACGGCCTTTGGAGCAATCAGCCCCAGCATTTT | CASSGDGLWSNQPQHF
TRBD1 | TRBJ2-7 | TRBV9 | - | TGTGCCAGCAGCGGTGGACAGGGCTCCTACGAGCAGTACTTC | CASSGGQGSYEQYF
- | TRBJ2-4 | TRBV20-1 | - | TGCAGTGCTACGAGAGGAGGCAAAAACATTCAGTACTTC | CSATRGGKNIQYF
- | TRBJ2-1 | TRBV27 | few | TGTGCCAGCAGTATGATCTATGAAGGTGAGCAGTTCTTC | CASSMIYEGEQFF
TRBD2 | TRBJ2-1 | TRBV11-1 | few | TGTGCCAGCAGCCGATCTGGCGGGAGGGAGGGGAGCTCCTACAATGAGCAGTTCTTC | CASSRSGGREGSSYNEQFF
TRBD2 | TRBJ2-1 | TRBV3-1 | few | TGTGCCAGCAGCCAAGCGGGAGGGTACTACAATGAGCAGTTCTTC | CASSQAGGYYNEQFF
- | TRBJ2-6 | TRBV3-1 | few | TGTGCCAGCAGCCAAGAAGGGGCTGGGGCCAACGTCCTGACTTTC | CASSQEGAGANVLTF
- | TRBJ2-3 | TRBV20-1 | few | TGCGGTTGTCGTGGAGCGGGGCAGTATTTT | CGCRGAGQYF
TRBD2 | TRBJ2-1 | TRBV5-1 | - | TGCGCCAGCGACACCGGGACTAGCGGACCTTACAATGAGCAGTTCTTC | CASDTGTSGPYNEQFF
- | TRBJ1-2 | TRBV4-1 | - | TGCGCCAGCAGCCAAGATCTGCGGGGGGCCTACTATGGCTACACCTTC | CASSQDLRGAYYGYTF
- | TRBJ2-1 | TRBV24-1 | - | TGTGCCACCAGGGGGGAATACAATGAGCAGTTCTTC | CATRGEYNEQFF
- | TRBJ1-1 | TRBV6-1 | few | TGTGCCAGCATAGTAAGGCCAGGGAACACTGAAGCTTTCTTT | CASIVRPGNTEAFF
- | TRBJ2-2 | TRBV5-1 | many | TGCGCCAGCAGCTCGCGTTTCACCGGGGAGCTGTTTTTT | CASSSRFTGELFF
- | TRBJ2-4 | TRBV27 | - | TGTGCCAGCAGTTTAGGACCCTCCAGGAACATTCAGTACTTC | CASSLGPSRNIQYF
- | TRBJ2-2 | TRBV5-1 | - | TGCGCCAGCAGCTTGGTACCGGGGGCGGTCACCGGGGAGCTGTTTTTT | CASSLVPGAVTGELFF
TRBD2 | TRBJ2-3 | TRBV3-1 | - | TGTGCCAGCAGCCAACGCAGAGGGAGGGCAGATACGCAGTATTTT | CASSQRRGRADTQYF
TRBD1 | TRBJ2-2 | TRBV5-1 | - | TGCGCCAGCAGCCCCTCAGTCAGGGGGAGCGTCGGGGAGCTGTTTTTT | CASSPSVRGSVGELFF